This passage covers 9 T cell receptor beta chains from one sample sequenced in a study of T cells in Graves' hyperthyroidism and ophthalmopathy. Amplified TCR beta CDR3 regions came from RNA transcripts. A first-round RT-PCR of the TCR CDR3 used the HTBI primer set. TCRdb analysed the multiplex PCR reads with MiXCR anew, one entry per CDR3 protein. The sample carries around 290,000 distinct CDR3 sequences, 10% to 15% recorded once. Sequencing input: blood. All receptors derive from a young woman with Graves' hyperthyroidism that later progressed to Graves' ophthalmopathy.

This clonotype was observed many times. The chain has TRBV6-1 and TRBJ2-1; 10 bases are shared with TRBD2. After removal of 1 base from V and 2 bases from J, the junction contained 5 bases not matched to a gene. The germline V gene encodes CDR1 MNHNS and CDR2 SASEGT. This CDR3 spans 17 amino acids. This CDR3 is CASSEVLAGAPYNEQFF. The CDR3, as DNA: TGTGCCAGCAGTGAAGTTCTAGCGGGAGCGCCCTACAATGAGCAGTTCTTC.

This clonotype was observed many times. CDR3 nucleotides: TGTGCCAGCAAATTCTCCGGGACAGGCCCCGGGGAGCTGTTTTTT. This sequence encodes CASKFSGTGPGELFF. V usage is TRBV7-9 and J usage is TRBJ2-2; 8 bases align to TRBD1. Germline lookup yields CDR1 SEHNR and CDR2 FQNEAQ (reference sequence). J gave up 6 bases and V 7 bases, and 10 bases lay outside the gene matches. This CDR3 has 15 residues. The full variable domain, its missing parts supplied by reference TRBV7-9 and TRBJ2-2, is DTGVSQNPRHKITKRGQNVTFRCDPISEHNRLYWYRQTLGQGPEFLTYFQNEAQLEKSRLLSDRFSAERPKGSFSTLEIQRTEQGDSAMYLCASKFSGTGPGELFFGEGSRLTVL.

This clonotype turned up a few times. CDR3 in amino acids: CASSAADRYEQYF. Written as DNA, the CDR3 is TGTGCCAGTAGTGCGGCAGACCGCTACGAGCAGTACTTC. This rearrangement joins TRBV19 to TRBJ2-7; D gene ambiguous. Per germline, CDR1 LNHDA and CDR2 SQIVND (reference sequence). V was shortened by 5 bases and J by 3 bases, with 11 bases between the two germline ends. CDR3 length equals 13 residues.

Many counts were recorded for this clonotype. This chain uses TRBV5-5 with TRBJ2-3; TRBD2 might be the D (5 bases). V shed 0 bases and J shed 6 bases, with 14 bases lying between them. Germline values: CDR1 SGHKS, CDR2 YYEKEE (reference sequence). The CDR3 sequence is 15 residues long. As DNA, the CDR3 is TGTGCCAGCAGCTTGGAGGGCGGGCCTTGGGATACGCAGTATTTT. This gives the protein CASSLEGGPWDTQYF.

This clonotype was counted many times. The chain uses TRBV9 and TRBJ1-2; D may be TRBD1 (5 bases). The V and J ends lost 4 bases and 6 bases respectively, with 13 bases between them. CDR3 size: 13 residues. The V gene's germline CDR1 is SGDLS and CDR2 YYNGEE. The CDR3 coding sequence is TGTGCCAGCAGCTCCCGGGACTTGGATGGCTACACCTTC. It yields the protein CASSSRDLDGYTF.

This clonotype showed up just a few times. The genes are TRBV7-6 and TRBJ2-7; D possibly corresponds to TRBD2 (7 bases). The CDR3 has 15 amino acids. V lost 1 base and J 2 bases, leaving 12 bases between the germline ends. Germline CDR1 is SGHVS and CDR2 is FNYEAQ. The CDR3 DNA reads TGTGCCAGCAGCTTAGGGGAGGGGGACCCCTACGAGCAGTACTTC. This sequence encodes CASSLGEGDPYEQYF.

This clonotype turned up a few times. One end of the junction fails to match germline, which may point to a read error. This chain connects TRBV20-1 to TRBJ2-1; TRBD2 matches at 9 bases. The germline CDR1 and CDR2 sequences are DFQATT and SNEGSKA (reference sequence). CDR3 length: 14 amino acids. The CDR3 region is CSAPIAGEANGQFF. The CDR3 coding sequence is TGCAGTGCTCCGATAGCGGGAGAGGCGAATGGGCAGTTCTTC.

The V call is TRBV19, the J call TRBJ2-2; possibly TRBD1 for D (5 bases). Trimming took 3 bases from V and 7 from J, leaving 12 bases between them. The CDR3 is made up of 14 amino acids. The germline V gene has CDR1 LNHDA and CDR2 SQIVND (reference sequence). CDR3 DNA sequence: TGTGCCAGTAGTATTCAGGGAAAAGGCGGGGAGCTGTTTTTT. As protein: CASSIQGKGGELFF.

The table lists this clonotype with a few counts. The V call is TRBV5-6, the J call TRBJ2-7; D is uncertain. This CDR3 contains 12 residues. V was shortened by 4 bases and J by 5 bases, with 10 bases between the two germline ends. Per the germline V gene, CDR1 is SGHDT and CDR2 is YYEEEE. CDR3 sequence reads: CASSATRHEQYF. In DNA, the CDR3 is TGTGCCAGCAGCGCAACTCGCCACGAGCAGTACTTC.